The T cell receptor (beta chain) under discussion was sequenced for a study of blood T cell repertoires in COVID-19. Study-level information: Samples of COVID-19 (acute and convalescent) were obtained from the United States, Italy and Spain.

The CDR3 consists of 15 residues. The V gene lost 5 bases and the J gene lost 2 bases, with 12 bases spanning the gap. Germline V gives CDR1 SGHTA, CDR2 FQGNSA. Original analysis: Amplification of reference gene primers provided the estimated nucleated cell counts. Sequencing used immunoSEQ multiplex PCR; TCRdb keeps in-frame clones, though not all of them. V, J and clone size are taken as reported in that table, and D and trimming were inferred from the DNA itself. The data hold roughly 40,000 clones, with around 76% observed a single time. This clonotype was obtained from a man older than 75 with acute or convalescent COVID-19. Sequenced: peripheral blood. The chain combines TRBV7-2 with TRBJ2-2; a weak D match, TRBD2 (5 bases). The CDR3 nucleotides are TGTGCCAGCAGCCAAAACGGACTCAACACCGGGGAGCTGTTTTTT. Protein sequence: CASSQNGLNTGELFF.